This TCR beta chain was sequenced in a study of T cell changes during pregnancy in multiple sclerosis. Trimming removed 3 bases from V and 1 base from J, with 12 bases in between. The CDR3 has 15 amino acids. Germline V gene lookup returns CDR1 KGHSH and CDR2 LQKENI. TCRdb's copy holds only in-frame clones and misses some; the assay was immunoSEQ multiplex PCR. The sample carries roughly 42,000 clones, 80% to 90% recorded once. This TCR came from a female donor with multiple sclerosis, enrolled in a pregnancy study. The chain recombines TRBV18 with TRBJ1-1; no firm D call. This specimen was CD4+ T cells from peripheral blood mononuclear cells, taken in the first trimester of pregnancy. CDR3 DNA sequence: TGTGCCAGCTCACCCCGGGAATTTCAGAACACTGAAGCTTTCTTT. Protein product: CASSPREFQNTEAFF. The full variable domain, rest sourced from reference TRBV18 and TRBJ1-1, is NAGVMQNPRHLVRRRGQEARLRCSPMKGHSHVYWYRQLPEEGLKFMVYLQKENIIDESGMPKERFSAEFPKEGPSILRIQQVVRGDSAAYFCASSPREFQNTEAFFGQGTRLTVV.